This TCR beta chain came from a study of Tregs in tolerant kidney transplant recipients. Study-level points and caveats: In tolerant patients, donor-specific Tregs outgrew total Tregs, suggesting antigen-driven expansion. Few patients were studied, so findings need validation in larger groups. Biological reproducibility was not directly addressed, but technical replication error appeared minimal.

This CDR3 spans 12 amino acids. Germline V CDR1 and CDR2: SGHTA, FQGNSA. As for this clone: Antigen specificity is unknown. The CDR3 end lies 3 residues beyond the end of the read and is filled in from the germline J gene.

TCRdb's copy holds only in-frame clones and misses some; the assay was immunoSEQ multiplex PCR. This listing includes 30,000 to 40,000 clones. Recipients received nonmyeloablative bone marrow transplants from related graft donors, with transient mixed chimerism. Unstimulated regulatory T cells (CD4+CD25+CD127-), CD4+CD25- non-regulatory cells, CD4 and CD8 cells were FACS-sorted from thawed PBMCs. Sequenced material: CD4+ T cells from blood (PBMCs), taken 24 months after the transplant. The V gene is TRBV7-2, the J gene TRBJ2-3; D is possibly TRBD2 (6 bases). This TCR derives from a human patient who received a combined kidney and bone marrow transplant. Some T cells may arise from the graft donor. The sequenced part of the CDR3 DNA is TGTGCCAGCAGCTTAGGAGCGGGCACG. Residues: CASSLGAGT. The entire CDR3 protein reads CASSLGAGTQYF.